The entry that follows covers one T cell receptor beta chain sequence. Method: immunoSEQ multiplex PCR; TCRdb's copy keeps in-frame clones and lacks some. The sample gives 350,000 or so clones, about four fifths of which show up once; 2.5% to 3.5% is in the top ten. This sample is drawn from a study of blood T cell repertoires in COVID-19. At the level of the study: COVID-19 samples, acute and convalescent, were from the United States, Italy and Spain.

The CDR3 totals 13 residues. V lost 2 bases, J lost 1 base, and 6 bases lay in between. Looked up from germline, CDR1 is SGHRS and CDR2 is YFSETQ. The genes are TRBV5-1 and TRBJ1-2; D is ambiguous. The sample consisted of peripheral blood. This clonotype originated in a man under 40 with active or convalescent COVID-19. As DNA, the CDR3 is TGCGCCAGCAGCTTTACCAGTAACTATGGCTACACCTTC. It specifies CASSFTSNYGYTF. Variable domain in full (rest from reference TRBV5-1 and TRBJ1-2): KAGVTQTPRYLIKTRGQQVTLSCSPISGHRSVSWYQQTPGQGLQFLFEYFSETQRNKGNFPGRFSGRQFSNSRSEMNVSTLELGDSALYLCASSFTSNYGYTFGSGTRLTVV.